In its sample, the clone carrying this T cell receptor (beta chain) was seen once. Its target is not known. These data are taken from a study of cytomegalovirus exposure and HLA in healthy donors. Broader study findings: Diagnosis of cytomegalovirus status made by the classifier reportedly showed high specificity and sensitivity. Sequencing depth across donors, presence/absence analyses assumed, was roughly uniform. Accurate prediction of most subjects' HLA-A and HLA-B alleles from TCR beta sequences was reported.

Germline V lookup: CDR1 SGHRS, CDR2 YFSETQ. The V end lost 0 bases, the J end lost 1 base, and 3 bases lay between the germline ends. This CDR3 is built from 13 residues. Amplification used 60 Vbeta primers and 13 Jbeta primers. The protocol was immunoSEQ multiplex PCR, while the TCRdb copy is restricted to in-frame clones and leaves out a portion. The repertoire holds about 140,000 clones, with roughly four fifths as singletons. The chain combines TRBV5-1 with TRBJ2-3; D is uncertain. This sequence originates from a man aged 25-45 years in good health and CMV-seropositive. The sequenced sample was PBMCs. The DNA of the CDR3 is TGCGCCAGCAGCTTGGCCGGCACAGATACGCAGTATTTT. It specifies CASSLAGTDTQYF.